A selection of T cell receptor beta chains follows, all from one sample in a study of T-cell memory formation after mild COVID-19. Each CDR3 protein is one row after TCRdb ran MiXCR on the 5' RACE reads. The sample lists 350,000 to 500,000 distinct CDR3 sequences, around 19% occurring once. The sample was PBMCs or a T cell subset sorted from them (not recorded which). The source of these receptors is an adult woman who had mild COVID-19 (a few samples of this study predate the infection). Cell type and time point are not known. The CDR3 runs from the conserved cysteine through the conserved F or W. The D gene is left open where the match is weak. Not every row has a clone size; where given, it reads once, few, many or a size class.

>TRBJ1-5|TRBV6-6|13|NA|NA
TGTGCCAGCAGCGGGGACGCTGGGTGGCCCCAGCATTTT
CASSGDAGWPQHF
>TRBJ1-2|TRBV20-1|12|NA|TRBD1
TGCAGTGCCGGACAGGGTCTAGGAGGCTACACCTTC
CSAGQGLGGYTF
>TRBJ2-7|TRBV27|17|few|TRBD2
TGTGCCAGCAGTCTCGGACTAGCGGGAGGGAGTGGGAACGAGCAGTACTTC
CASSLGLAGGSGNEQYF
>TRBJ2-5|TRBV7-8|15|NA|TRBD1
TGTGCCAGCAGCCCCAGGTCACAGGGGTACGAGACCCAGTACTTC
CASSPRSQGYETQYF
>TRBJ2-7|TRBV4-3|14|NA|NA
TGCGCCAGCAGCCAAGAGTACCACTCCTACGAGCAGTACTTC
CASSQEYHSYEQYF
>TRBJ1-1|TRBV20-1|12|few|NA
TGCAGTGGCGACAGGAGCAACACTGAAGCTTTCTTT
CSGDRSNTEAFF
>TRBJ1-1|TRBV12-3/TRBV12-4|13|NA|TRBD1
TGTGCCAGCAGTTTTTTAGGGGACAGCAGAGCTTTCTTT
CASSFLGDSRAFF
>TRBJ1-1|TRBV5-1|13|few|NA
TGCGCCAGCAGCTTGGAACTAATGACTGAAGCTTTCTTT
CASSLELMTEAFF
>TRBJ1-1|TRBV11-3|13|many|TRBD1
TGTGCCAGCAGCGCGGGACAGCCGGCCGAAGCTTTCTTT
CASSAGQPAEAFF
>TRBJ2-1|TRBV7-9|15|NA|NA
TGTGCCAGCAGAGTCGGGGGGCCCCGGTACAATGAGCAGTTCTTC
CASRVGGPRYNEQFF
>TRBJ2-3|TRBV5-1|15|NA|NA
TGCGCCAGCAGCTTGGTGGACGGGACTTGGGATACGCAGTATTTT
CASSLVDGTWDTQYF
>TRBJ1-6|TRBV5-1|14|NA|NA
TGCGCCAGCAGCCCAGGACAGTCTAATTCACCCCTCCACTTT
CASSPGQSNSPLHF
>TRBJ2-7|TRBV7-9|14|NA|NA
TGTGCCAGCAGCACAACCGGGACTGCCTACGAGCAGTACTTC
CASSTTGTAYEQYF
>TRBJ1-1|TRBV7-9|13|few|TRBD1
TGTGCCAGCGGGACAGATGGGTACACTGAAGCTTTCTTT
CASGTDGYTEAFF
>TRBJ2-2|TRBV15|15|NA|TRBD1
TGTGCCACCAGCAGGACAGGGTCGGTCACCGGGGAGCTGTTTTTT
CATSRTGSVTGELFF
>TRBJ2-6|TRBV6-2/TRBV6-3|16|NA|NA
TGTGCCAGCTCCATTTCTCAGACGTATGGGGCCAACGTCCTGACTTTC
CASSISQTYGANVLTF